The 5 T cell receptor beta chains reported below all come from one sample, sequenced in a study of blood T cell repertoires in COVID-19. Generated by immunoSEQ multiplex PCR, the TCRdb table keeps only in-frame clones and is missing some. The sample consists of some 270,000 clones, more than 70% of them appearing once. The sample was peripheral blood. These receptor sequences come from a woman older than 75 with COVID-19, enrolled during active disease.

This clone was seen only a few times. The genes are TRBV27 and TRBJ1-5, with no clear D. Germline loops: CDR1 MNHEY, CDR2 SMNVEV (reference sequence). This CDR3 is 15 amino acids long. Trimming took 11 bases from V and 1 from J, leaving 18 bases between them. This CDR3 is CARPGSRLSNQPQHF. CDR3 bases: TGTGCCCGCCCGGGAAGCAGACTGAGCAATCAGCCCCAGCATTTT.

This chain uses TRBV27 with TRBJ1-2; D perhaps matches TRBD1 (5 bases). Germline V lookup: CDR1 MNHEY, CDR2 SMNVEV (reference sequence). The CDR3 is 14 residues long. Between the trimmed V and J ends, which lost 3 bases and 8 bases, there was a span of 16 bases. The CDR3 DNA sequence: TGTGCCAGCAGTTTTAGTGGGACTTTGGGGGGCTACACCTTC. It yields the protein CASSFSGTLGGYTF.

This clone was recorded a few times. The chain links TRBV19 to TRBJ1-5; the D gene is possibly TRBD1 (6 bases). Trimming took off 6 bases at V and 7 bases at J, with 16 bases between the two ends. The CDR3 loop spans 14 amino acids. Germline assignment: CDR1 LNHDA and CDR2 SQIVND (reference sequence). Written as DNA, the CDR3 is TGTGCCAGTAGAGGTCGACAGGTGGGCCAGCCCCAGCATTTT. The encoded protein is CASRGRQVGQPQHF.

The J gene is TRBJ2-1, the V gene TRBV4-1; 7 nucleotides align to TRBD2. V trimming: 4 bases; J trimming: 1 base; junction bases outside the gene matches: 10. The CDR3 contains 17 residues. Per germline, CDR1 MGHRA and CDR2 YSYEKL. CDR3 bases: TGCGCCAGCAGCCTTTACTTTGGTAGCGGGTCCTACAATGAGCAGTTCTTC. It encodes CASSLYFGSGSYNEQFF.

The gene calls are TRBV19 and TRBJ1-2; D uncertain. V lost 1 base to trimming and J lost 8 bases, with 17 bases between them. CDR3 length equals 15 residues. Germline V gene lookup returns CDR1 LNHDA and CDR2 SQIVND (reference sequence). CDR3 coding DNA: TGTGCCAGTAGTATAGCTCGGCAGACCGAGCGGGGCTACACCTTC. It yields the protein CASSIARQTERGYTF.